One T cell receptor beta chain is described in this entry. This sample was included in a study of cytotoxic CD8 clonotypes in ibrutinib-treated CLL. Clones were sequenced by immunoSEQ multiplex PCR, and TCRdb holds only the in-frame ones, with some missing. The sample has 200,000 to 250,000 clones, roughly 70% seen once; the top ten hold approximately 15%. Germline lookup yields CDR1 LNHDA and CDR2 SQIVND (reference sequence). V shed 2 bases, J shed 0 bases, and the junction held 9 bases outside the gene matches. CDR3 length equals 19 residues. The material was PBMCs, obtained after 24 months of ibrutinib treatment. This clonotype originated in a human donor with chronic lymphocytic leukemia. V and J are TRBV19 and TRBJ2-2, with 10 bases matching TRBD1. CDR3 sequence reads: CASSIRDRGAGSNTGELFF. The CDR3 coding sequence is TGTGCCAGTAGTATACGGGACAGGGGAGCGGGTTCGAACACCGGGGAGCTGTTTTTT.